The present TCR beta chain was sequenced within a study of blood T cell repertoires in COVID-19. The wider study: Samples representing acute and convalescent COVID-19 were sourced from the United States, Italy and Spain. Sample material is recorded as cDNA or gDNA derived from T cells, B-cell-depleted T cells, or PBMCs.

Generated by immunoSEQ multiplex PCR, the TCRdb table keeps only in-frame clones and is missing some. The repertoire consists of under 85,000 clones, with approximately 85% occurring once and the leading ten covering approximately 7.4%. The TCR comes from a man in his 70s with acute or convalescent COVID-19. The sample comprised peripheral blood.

CDR3 loop: CASSLVGPQGKLFF. The CDR3 DNA is TGCGCCAGCAGCCTAGTCGGGCCGCAGGGAAAACTGTTTTTT. The genes are TRBV4-3 and TRBJ1-4; tentative D call: TRBD1 (5 bases). Per the germline V gene, CDR1 is LGHNA and CDR2 is YSLEER. This CDR3 has 14 residues. V lost 4 bases to trimming and J lost 10 bases, with 16 bases between them.